This T cell receptor (beta chain) was sequenced during a study of blood T cell repertoires in COVID-19 (dated by TCRdb to the early 2020s). Broadly, across the study: Samples from collaborators originated in the United States, Italy and Spain and spanned both the acute and convalescent phases of COVID-19. The material from the prospective study consisted of cDNA or gDNA derived from T cells, B-cell-depleted T cells, or PBMCs. Subjects who had been exposed to COVID-19, were actively infected with it, or had recovered from it provided the deeply sampled blood TCRbeta repertoires that made up the dataset. The repertoires were released in a freely available public database intended as a resource for research on the immune response to SARS-CoV-2. The samples were drawn from the first 160 participants of the ongoing ImmuneRACE study and from 1,254 subjects provided by 6 global collaborators. Nearly every sample came with metadata listing a de-identified subject ID, COVID-19 status, age in years and sex. Where available, HLA class I and class II types were obtained from metadata supplied by the sample provider rather than from assay-based typing.

Turning to this clone: No antigen is known for it. Base-call qualities are not available, and no considerably larger clone is one nucleotide away.

The collaborating institutions used their own protocols to collect whole blood in K2EDTA tubes. For TCRbeta analysis, collaborator samples were shipped as frozen whole blood, as isolated PBMCs, or as DNA extracted from either sample type. Study-wide conclusions, independent of this receptor: The amount of clinical and demographic metadata varied by source and participant and was provided uncurated.

CDR1 and CDR2, per the germline V gene, are SGHTS and YDEGEE. The CDR3 runs 16 amino acids, cysteine and phenylalanine included. CDR3 DNA only is kept here, 48 bases in frame from base 1. The trim is 1 base for V and 4 bases for J, with a gap of 16 bases between the germline ends. The immunoSEQ Assay, a bias-controlled multiplex PCR, was used to amplify TCRbeta CDR3 regions from genomic DNA. Processing in the source paper ran as follows. The number of nucleated cells in each sample was estimated from the amplification of reference gene primers within the assay. Sequence reads were collapsed and filtered to measure the absolute abundance of every unique TCRbeta CDR3 rearrangement. For each sample, productive Simpson clonality was calculated as the square root of Simpson's diversity index across productive rearrangements. As stored in TCRdb, this immuneACCESS dataset retains in-frame rearrangements with V and J assigned. A fraction of the clones does not appear; measured against another copy, unresolved V genes explain less than half of the discrepancy, and the remainder lacks a known reason. V and J calls and clone size come straight from that table; D and trimming were deduced from the DNA. The sample table lists around 95,000 clones, 80% to 95% of them with a count of one. In total, the top ten clones hold around 2.1% of the sample.

The TCR originated in a man aged 50-60 years with active COVID-19. Sequenced: peripheral blood. The V and J segments used are TRBV5-8 and TRBJ2-3; TRBD2 is a weak D gene call, 6 bases matching. The DNA is as follows: TGTGCCAGCAGCTTGAGTCGGGGGTGGAGCGCAGATACGCAGTATTTT. Protein translation: CASSLSRGWSADTQYF. The CDR3, completed at both ends by the reference TRBV5-8 and TRBJ2-3 genes, gives the full variable domain EAGVTQSPTHLIKTRGQQATLRCSPISGHTSVYWYQQALGLGLQFLLWYDEGEERNRGNFPPRFSGRQFPNYSSELNVNALELEDSALYLCASSLSRGWSADTQYFGPGTRLTVL.